Shown below are 28 T cell receptor beta chains from a single sample sequenced in a study of blood T cell repertoires in COVID-19. The repertoire was sequenced with immunoSEQ multiplex PCR; TCRdb's copy has only in-frame clones and lacks some. Counted here are around 140,000 clones, around 81% occurring once; the ten biggest clones make up approximately 9.1%. Sequences were obtained from peripheral blood. Receptors originate from a woman aged 55-70 years with active or convalescent COVID-19.

The chain uses TRBV7-2 and TRBJ2-7, with TRBD2 matching over 11 bases. Germline CDR1 reads SGHTA; CDR2 reads FQGNSA. The CDR3 totals 16 residues. J lost 4 bases, V lost 1 base, and 6 bases had no gene match. The CDR3 spells CASSLEASGRRYEQYF. As DNA, the CDR3 is TGTGCCAGCAGCTTAGAAGCTAGCGGGAGGCGATACGAGCAGTACTTC.

This chain connects TRBV7-2 to TRBJ1-2; 9 nucleotides agree with TRBD1. Germline lookup yields CDR1 SGHTA and CDR2 FQGNSA. Trimming cost V 5 bases and J 5 bases; bases outside gene matches: 9. The CDR3 sequence is 15 residues long. CDR3 DNA sequence: TGTGCCAGCAGCCCCGGACAGGGGCTGGGATATGGCTACACCTTC. It encodes CASSPGQGLGYGYTF.

The V call is TRBV5-1, the J call TRBJ1-2; 9 bases align to TRBD1. Per germline, CDR1 SGHRS and CDR2 YFSETQ. The length of the CDR3 is 16 residues. V lost 4 bases, J lost 4 bases, and 11 bases stayed unmatched. DNA of the CDR3: TGCGCCAGCAGCGGCAGGGGGACAGGGATGGGCTATGGCTACACCTTC. Its translation is CASSGRGTGMGYGYTF. Variable domain in full (rest from reference TRBV5-1 and TRBJ1-2): KAGVTQTPRYLIKTRGQQVTLSCSPISGHRSVSWYQQTPGQGLQFLFEYFSETQRNKGNFPGRFSGRQFSNSRSEMNVSTLELGDSALYLCASSGRGTGMGYGYTFGSGTRLTVV.

CDR3 in DNA: TGTGCCACCAACCGGGACAGCCACTACAATGAGCAGTTCTTC. Translation gives CATNRDSHYNEQFF. V is TRBV27 and J is TRBJ2-1; 7 bases fit TRBD1. CDR1 is MNHEY and CDR2 is SMNVEV in the germline V gene (reference sequence). CDR3 size: 14 residues. V shed 10 bases, J shed 3 bases, and the junction held 9 bases outside the gene matches.

The chain has TRBV19 and TRBJ2-7, with 8 positions matching TRBD1. In germline, CDR1 is LNHDA, CDR2 SQIVND (reference sequence). CDR3 length: 14 residues. V was clipped by 5 bases and J by 2 bases; unmatched bases: 5. This chain's CDR3 is CASSVRQGPYEQYF. CDR3 DNA: TGTGCCAGTAGTGTCCGACAGGGGCCCTACGAGCAGTACTTC.

The chain joins TRBV7-2 to TRBJ1-2, with D tentatively TRBD1 (5 bases). V was shortened by 2 bases and J by 8 bases, with 21 bases between the two germline ends. This CDR3 region has 16 residues. In germline, CDR1 is SGHTA, CDR2 FQGNSA. The CDR3 sequence: CASSLSWGLTAGGYTF. Written as DNA, the CDR3 is TGTGCCAGCAGCTTATCCTGGGGCCTCACCGCGGGAGGCTACACCTTC.

This clone has just one count. V is TRBV19 and J is TRBJ2-1; 7 nucleotides agree with TRBD2. There are 14 residues in the CDR3. Unmatched junction bases numbered 7, after V lost 7 bases and J lost 4 bases. Germline V gives CDR1 LNHDA, CDR2 SQIVND (reference sequence). DNA for the CDR3: TGTGCCAGTAATGGCGGGAGAGCTTACAATGAGCAGTTCTTC. This encodes CASNGGRAYNEQFF.

The genes are TRBV29-1 and TRBJ2-3; 7 bases align to TRBD1. Per the germline V gene, CDR1 is SQVTM and CDR2 is ANQGSEA. With V trimmed by 6 bases and J by 5 bases, 14 bases remained unmatched. The CDR3 runs 15 residues. This chain's CDR3 is CSVLTLGQVGDTQYF. The CDR3 DNA sequence: TGCAGCGTCCTTACCCTCGGACAGGTGGGAGATACGCAGTATTTT.

The chain combines TRBV9 with TRBJ2-5, with D tentatively TRBD2 (5 bases). Trimming shortened V by 3 bases and J by 4 bases, and 13 bases separated the two germline ends. Germline CDR1 and CDR2: SGDLS and YYNGEE. The CDR3 covers 14 residues. CDR3 amino acids: CASSGGPAGETQYF. CDR3 nucleotides: TGTGCCAGCAGCGGAGGTCCCGCGGGAGAGACCCAGTACTTC.

The V and J genes are TRBV2 and TRBJ2-3, with 9 bases that match TRBD1. Germline-derived CDR1 and CDR2 are SNHLY and FYNNEI. Trimming removed 8 bases from V and 5 bases from J; junction bases left unmatched: 5. The CDR3 runs to 13 residues. Here the CDR3 DNA reads TGTGCCAGCGGGACAGGGCGGGGAGATACGCAGTATTTT. This codes for CASGTGRGDTQYF.

V gene TRBV4-2 combines with J gene TRBJ1-2; TRBD1 matches 7 bases. CDR3 size: 14 residues. Germline CDR1 LGHNA, CDR2 YNFKEQ. The V gene end was trimmed by 2 bases and the J gene end by 8 bases; junction bases not matched to a gene: 8. CDR3 bases: TGTGCCAGCAGCCAAAGTCCCGACAGGGAGGGCTACACCTTC. Translating gives CASSQSPDREGYTF.

This clone turned up a few times. The same CDR3 also results from other DNA sequences found in this sample. The genes are TRBV28 and TRBJ1-2, with a weak D call TRBD1 (5 bases). Per germline, CDR1 MDHEN and CDR2 SYDVKM. This CDR3 is built from 14 residues. V was trimmed by 3 bases and J by 2 bases, leaving 10 bases between them. CDR3 region: CASSFPGGNYGYTF. Here the CDR3 DNA reads TGTGCCAGCAGTTTCCCGGGGGGGAACTATGGCTACACCTTC.

The gene calls are TRBV27 and TRBJ2-7; D possibly corresponds to TRBD2 (5 bases). Per the germline V gene, CDR1 is MNHEY and CDR2 is SMNVEV (reference sequence). The CDR3 consists of 15 residues. V was cut by 2 bases and J by 3 bases, with 14 bases left in between. Written as DNA, the CDR3 is TGTGCCAGCAGTTTAAGGAGCGGTGGAAGCTACGAGCAGTACTTC. Its translation: CASSLRSGGSYEQYF.

This chain uses TRBV7-2 with TRBJ1-4; the match to TRBD1 covers 7 bases. CDR3 length equals 15 residues. Germline-derived CDR1 and CDR2 are SGHTA and FQGNSA. The V and J ends lost 4 bases and 0 bases, in that order; junction bases with no gene match: 2. The CDR3 is CASSSGTATNEKLFF. CDR3 DNA sequence: TGTGCCAGCAGCTCCGGGACAGCAACTAATGAAAAACTGTTTTTT.

This CDR3 is CASSFRQGTSYEQYF. In nucleotides, the CDR3 is TGTGCCAGCAGTTTTCGACAGGGTACTTCCTACGAGCAGTACTTC. The chain employs TRBV7-9 and TRBJ2-7; 7 nucleotides agree with TRBD1. Germline V gene sequence: CDR1 SEHNR, CDR2 FQNEAQ (reference sequence). The CDR3 sequence is 15 residues long. The junction had 9 bases not matched to a gene; V was cut back by 6 bases and J by 1 base.

CDR3 sequence reads: CASSPYSGVSYNEQFF. CDR3 nucleotides: TGTGCCAGCAGCCCCTATAGCGGGGTATCCTACAATGAGCAGTTCTTC. V and J are TRBV9 and TRBJ2-1; 8 nucleotides match TRBD2. The V and J ends lost 4 bases and 1 base, in that order; junction bases with no gene match: 7. The CDR3 contains 16 residues. Looked up from germline, CDR1 is SGDLS and CDR2 is YYNGEE.

This sequence joins TRBV7-9 and TRBJ1-2, with a possible D match to TRBD1 (5 bases). The ends were cut back, 4 bases at V and 2 bases at J, with 20 bases in the middle. The CDR3 loop spans 17 amino acids. CDR1 is SEHNR, CDR2 FQNEAQ, per germline (reference sequence). The CDR3 reads CASSSSQGLAVNYGYTF. As DNA, the CDR3 is TGTGCCAGCAGCTCAAGTCAGGGTTTGGCCGTGAACTATGGCTACACCTTC.

The chain has TRBV11-2 and TRBJ2-3; TRBD2 matches at 10 bases. V shed 3 bases and J 1 base; nucleotides not matched to a gene: 13. The V gene's germline CDR1 is SGHAT and CDR2 FQNNGV. The CDR3 totals 19 residues. In DNA form, the CDR3 reads TGTGCCAGCAGCTTCCTAGGGCTGACCGGGACTAGCGGCACAGATACGCAGTATTTT. It yields the protein CASSFLGLTGTSGTDTQYF.

The CDR3 DNA is TGCGCCAGCAGCCTTAGGGACAGAGGGGACACTGAAGCTTTCTTT. The encoded protein is CASSLRDRGDTEAFF. V gene TRBV5-1 combines with J gene TRBJ1-1; 7 bases are a match to TRBD1. J was trimmed by 3 bases and V by 4 bases; bases with no gene match: 9. The CDR3 totals 15 residues. Germline CDR1 reads SGHRS; CDR2 reads YFSETQ.

The chain has TRBV6-5 and TRBJ1-5; TRBD1 aligns across 10 bases. The CDR3 is made up of 15 amino acids. V shed 8 bases and J 3 bases; nucleotides not matched to a gene: 7. CDR1 is MNHEY, CDR2 SVGAGI, per germline. The CDR3 bases are TGTGCCAGCGGGGACAGGGGACCCCCCAATCAGCCCCAGCATTTT. This sequence encodes CASGDRGPPNQPQHF.

This clone was seen a single time. The J gene is TRBJ2-7, the V gene TRBV28; D call uncertain. The CDR3 covers 13 residues. CDR1 is MDHEN, CDR2 SYDVKM, per germline. V was shortened by 2 bases and J by 2 bases, with 7 bases between the two germline ends. The CDR3 sequence: CASSLTAAYEQYF. DNA of the CDR3: TGTGCCAGCAGTTTAACAGCTGCCTACGAGCAGTACTTC.

The rearrangement joins TRBV19 to TRBJ1-6; D gene unclear. The germline V gene has CDR1 LNHDA and CDR2 SQIVND (reference sequence). The CDR3 totals 15 residues. V lost 7 bases to trimming and J lost 0 bases, with 10 bases between them. The CDR3 DNA follows: TGTGCCAGTAATAGGTGGAGCTCCTATAATTCACCCCTCCACTTT. Its translation is CASNRWSSYNSPLHF. Full variable domain (remainder filled in from reference TRBV19 and TRBJ1-6): DGGITQSPKYLFRKEGQNVTLSCEQNLNHDAMYWYRQDPGQGLRLIYYSQIVNDFQKGDIAEGYSVSREKKESFPLTVTSAQKNPTAFYLCASNRWSSYNSPLHFGNGTRLTVT.

The gene calls are TRBV9 and TRBJ1-1; 10 bases agree with TRBD1. CDR1 is SGDLS and CDR2 is YYNGEE in the germline V gene. V lost 3 bases to trimming and J lost 1 base; unmatched junction nucleotides: 15. The CDR3 has 19 residues. The CDR3 sequence: CASSAIGTGASYPNTEAFF. The CDR3 DNA follows: TGTGCCAGCAGCGCGATTGGGACAGGGGCTTCTTACCCGAACACTGAAGCTTTCTTT.

This rearrangement joins TRBV5-4 to TRBJ2-2, with 11 bases aligning to TRBD2. V dropped 1 base and J dropped 3; count of bases not matched to a gene: 2. The CDR3 has 16 residues. Germline assignment: CDR1 SGHNT and CDR2 YYREEE (reference sequence). This CDR3 reads CASSLLLAGDTGELFF. In DNA, the CDR3 is TGTGCCAGCAGCTTGTTACTAGCGGGAGACACCGGGGAGCTGTTTTTT.

The V and J genes are TRBV5-1 and TRBJ2-7, with 11 bases that match TRBD1. There are 17 residues in the CDR3. The germline V gene encodes CDR1 SGHRS and CDR2 YFSETQ. J was trimmed by 6 bases and V by 4 bases; bases with no gene match: 15. The CDR3 sequence: CASSLPLSGQGVLEQYF. The CDR3 DNA is TGCGCCAGCAGCCTCCCATTATCGGGACAGGGGGTTCTCGAGCAGTACTTC.

The chain uses TRBV5-1 and TRBJ2-3; 7 positions agree with TRBD2. Germline CDR1 SGHRS, CDR2 YFSETQ. With 3 bases clipped from V and 2 bases from J, the junction kept 6 bases outside the gene matches. CDR3 length: 15 residues. CDR3 region: CASSWASGVTDTQYF. CDR3 bases: TGCGCCAGCAGCTGGGCTAGCGGCGTCACAGATACGCAGTATTTT.

This clone was recorded only once. V gene TRBV6-4 combines with J gene TRBJ1-2; 7 bases align to TRBD1. CDR1 and CDR2 from the germline V gene are MRHNA and SNTAGT. This CDR3 has 14 amino acids. The ends lost 4 bases at V and 2 bases at J; junction bases unmatched: 4. This CDR3 is CASSGQQGNYGYTF. The DNA for the CDR3 is TGTGCCAGCAGTGGACAACAGGGGAACTATGGCTACACCTTC.

The chain uses TRBV5-4 and TRBJ2-3, with 7 positions matching TRBD2. V lost 4 bases and J lost 2; bases outside the gene matches: 7. Germline CDR1 reads SGHNT; CDR2 reads YYREEE (reference sequence). The CDR3 is made up of 15 amino acids. The CDR3, as DNA: TGTGCCAGCAGCCTAACCCTAGCGGCCACAGATACGCAGTATTTT. Translation gives CASSLTLAATDTQYF.